This T cell receptor (beta chain) was retrieved from a study of control samples from healthy donors and cancer patients (TCRdb year 2020). As for this clone: Its recognized antigen is unknown. Base quality data are lacking; no much larger clone is found one base away.

Library creation used the immunoSEQ multiplex PCR assay. This immuneACCESS table, as held by TCRdb, lists in-frame sequences with V and J called but not all clones. Of the missing ones, under half trace to an unresolved V gene in checked studies; the others have no known cause. The sample contains 85,000 to 120,000 clones, approximately 90% of them found a single time. 2% to 3% of the sample is held by the ten biggest clonotypes. Trimming takes 0 bases from V and 3 bases from J, and the germline ends sit 10 bases apart. The germline V gene encodes CDR1 MNHEY and CDR2 SVGAGI. From the cysteine up to the phenylalanine, the CDR3 has a length of 15 residues. This entry keeps only the CDR3 DNA: 45 bases, framed from base 1.

The sequence joins TRBV6-5 to TRBJ2-3, with a tentative D call of TRBD1 or TRBD2, each matching 5 bases. The sample consisted of blood. This clonotype was sampled from a woman aged 18-35 years in good health. The bases read TGTGCCAGCAGTTACTCAGGGGAGAGGACAGATACGCAGTATTTT. Its coded protein is CASSYSGERTDTQYF.